This T cell receptor beta chain comes out of a study of OX40 agonist ivuxolimab in advanced cancers. TCRdb keeps only in-frame clones here, not all; method: immunoSEQ multiplex PCR. This sample has tens of thousands of clones, with roughly three quarters found just once. V was pared by 4 bases and J by 0 bases, with 11 bases between. There are 15 residues in the CDR3. Germline V lookup: CDR1 SGHNT, CDR2 YYREEE (reference sequence). Sequences were derived from CD4+ or CD8+ T cells sorted from blood, sampled in a trial of the OX40 agonist ivuxolimab. This chain joins TRBV5-4 and TRBJ2-1, with D perhaps TRBD1 (5 bases). This clonotype was sampled from an adult with an advanced solid tumor such as melanoma, head and neck, liver or kidney cancer. The CDR3: CASSLGQGSYNEQFF. For the CDR3, the DNA is TGTGCCAGCAGCCTGGGCCAGGGCTCCTACAATGAGCAGTTCTTC.